This entry is about one TCR beta chain. This CDR3 region has 14 residues. Germline CDR1 SGHAT, CDR2 FQNNGV. V lost 2 bases, J lost 2 bases, and 9 bases lay in between. Clones were read by immunoSEQ multiplex PCR, and TCRdb kept only the in-frame ones, dropping some. This sample carries about 86,000 clones, roughly 86% of them seen once, and the ten largest clones take approximately 1.2%. This sample was taken from a study of blood T cell repertoires in COVID-19. Study-wide background: Samples of COVID-19 (acute and convalescent) were obtained from the United States, Italy and Spain.

Source material: peripheral blood. The rearrangement joins TRBV11-2 to TRBJ1-2; D perhaps matches TRBD1 (5 bases). The sequence was obtained from a woman older than 75 with acute or convalescent COVID-19. CDR3 amino acids: CASSLQGTNYGYTF. CDR3 sequence (DNA): TGTGCCAGCAGCTTACAGGGTACCAACTATGGCTACACCTTC.